Sequencing of this T cell receptor (beta chain) was carried out in a study of identical twins. Study conclusions and caveats: Researchers reported excess low generation probability among twin-shared out-of-frame alpha sequences.

Germline assignment: CDR1 SGHRS and CDR2 YFSETQ. Trimming took off 4 bases at V and 3 bases at J, with 16 bases between the two ends. The CDR3 is 15 residues long. TCRdb reprocessed the 5' RACE reads via MiXCR and lists one record per CDR3 protein. The sample gives 520,000 or so distinct CDR3 sequences, about 20% of which show up once; about 0.93% is in the top ten. As concerns this clonotype: Its antigen remains unknown.

This sample also belongs to another study, concerning T cells expressing NK-cell markers. Turning to that study: Sorted CD3+CD56-NKG2C+, CD3+CD56+NKG2C- and CD3+CD56+NKG2C+ T cells were the source of the TCR beta repertoires.

This chain connects TRBV5-1 to TRBJ1-1; maybe TRBD1 (6 bases). The specimen was CD4+ T cells sorted from blood. This sequence was found in a woman under 30 in good health. The CDR3 DNA sequence: TGCGCCAGCAGCATCGACTGGACAGATTACACTGAAGCTTTCTTT. It specifies CASSIDWTDYTEAFF.